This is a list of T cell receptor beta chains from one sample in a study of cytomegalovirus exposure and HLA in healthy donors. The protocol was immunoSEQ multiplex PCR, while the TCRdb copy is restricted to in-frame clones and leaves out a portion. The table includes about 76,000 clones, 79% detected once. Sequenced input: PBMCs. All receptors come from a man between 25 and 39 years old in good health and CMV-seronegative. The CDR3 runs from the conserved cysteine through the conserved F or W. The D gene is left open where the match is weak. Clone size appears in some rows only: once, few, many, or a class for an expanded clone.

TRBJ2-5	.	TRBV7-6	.	TGTGCCAGCAGCCAGGGTCCGTACCAAGAGACCCAGTACTTC	CASSQGPYQETQYF
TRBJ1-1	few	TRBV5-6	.	TGTGCCAGCAGCTACTACACTGAAGCTTTCTTT	CASSYYTEAFF
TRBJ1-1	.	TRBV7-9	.	TGTTCCAGCAGCTTAATTCGACAGACATCCAACACTGAAGCTTTCTTT	CSSSLIRQTSNTEAFF
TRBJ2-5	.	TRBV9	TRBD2	TGTGCCAGCAGCGGAGCGGGGTGGCAAGAGACCCAGTACTTC	CASSGAGWQETQYF
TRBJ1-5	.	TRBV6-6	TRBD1	TGTGCCAGCAGCTCACGGGGGACAGGGGGCAATCAGCCCCAGCATTTT	CASSSRGTGGNQPQHF
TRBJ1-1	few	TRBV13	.	TGTGCCAGCAGCGCGGGGGATTACACTGAAGCTTTCTTT	CASSAGDYTEAFF
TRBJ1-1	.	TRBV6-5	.	TGTGCCAGCAGTTACTATAGCGGGGGGAGAGAAGCTTTCTTT	CASSYYSGGREAFF
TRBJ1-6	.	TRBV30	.	TGTGCCTGGGATAGGGGTAATTCACCCCTCCACTTT	CAWDRGNSPLHF
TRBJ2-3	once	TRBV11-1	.	TGTGCCAGCAGCTTAGAGCCCAGGGGTAAGGCAGATACGCAGTATTTT	CASSLEPRGKADTQYF
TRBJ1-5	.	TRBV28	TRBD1	TGTGCCAGCAGCGTACAGGGGTTGGGCAATCAGCCCCAGCATTTT	CASSVQGLGNQPQHF
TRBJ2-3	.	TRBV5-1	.	TGCGCCAGCAGAGAAGGGGCAAGCACAGATACGCAGTATTTT	CASREGASTDTQYF
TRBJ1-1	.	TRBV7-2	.	TGTGCCAGCAGCTTCCAGGGTGTCACTGAAGCTTTCTTT	CASSFQGVTEAFF
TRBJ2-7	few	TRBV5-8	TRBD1	TGTGCCAGCAGCATTCCCGGGACAGGGGACGAGCAGTACTTC	CASSIPGTGDEQYF
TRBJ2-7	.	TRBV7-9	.	TGTGCCAGCAGCCCCCCGGAACGGCCTAACGGGGAGCAGTACTTC	CASSPPERPNGEQYF
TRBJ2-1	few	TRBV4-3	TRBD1	TGCGCCAGCAGCCTGAAGGCAGGGGGATCGGGAAATGAGCAGTTCTTC	CASSLKAGGSGNEQFF
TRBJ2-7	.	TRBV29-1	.	TGCAGCGTCGCTTGGAGGGGGCCTGTCGCATACGAGCAGTACTTC	CSVAWRGPVAYEQYF
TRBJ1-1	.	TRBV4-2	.	TGTGCCAGCAGCCTCGCCGAGGACACTGAAGCTTTCTTT	CASSLAEDTEAFF
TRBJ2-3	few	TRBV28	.	TGTGCCAGCAGGGGAGGAACAGATACGCAGTATTTT	CASRGGTDTQYF
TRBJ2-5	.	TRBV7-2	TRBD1	TGTGCCAGCAGCTTAGCGCTAGGGGGCTGGGAGACCCAGTACTTC	CASSLALGGWETQYF
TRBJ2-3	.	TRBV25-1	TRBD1	TGTGCCAGCAGGACGGGACAGGTGCAGGATACGCAGTATTTT	CASRTGQVQDTQYF
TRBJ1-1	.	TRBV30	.	TGTGCCTGGAGTGATACTATTACGACCCGCACTGAAGCTTTCTTT	CAWSDTITTRTEAFF
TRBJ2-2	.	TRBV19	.	TGTGCCAGTAGTATCGCCCCGATACAGGGTTATTACACCGGGGAGCTGTTTTTT	CASSIAPIQGYYTGELFF
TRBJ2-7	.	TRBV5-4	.	TGTGCCAGCAGCTTTGGGTTATTAGACACCTCCTACGAGCAGTACTTC	CASSFGLLDTSYEQYF
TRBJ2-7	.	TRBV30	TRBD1	TGTGCCTGGAGTATCGAGGGACAGGGGGCCACCGGGCAGTACTTC	CAWSIEGQGATGQYF
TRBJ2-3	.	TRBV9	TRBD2	TGTGCCAGCAGCGTAGCTAGCGGGGGCCCCACAGATACGCAGTATTTT	CASSVASGGPTDTQYF
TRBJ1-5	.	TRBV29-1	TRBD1	TGCAGCGTTGGTCCGGCAAGACCGGGACAGGATGGGGCCGATATATCCCAGCATTTT	CSVGPARPGQDGADISQHF
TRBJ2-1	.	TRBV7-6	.	TGTGCCAGCAGCTTATCCTCCGGGCGGGCCGCCTCCTACAATGAGCAGTTCTTC	CASSLSSGRAASYNEQFF
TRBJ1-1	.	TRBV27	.	TGTGCCAGCAGTTTACACAGATCGGACACTGAAGCTTTCTTT	CASSLHRSDTEAFF
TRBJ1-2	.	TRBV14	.	TGTGCCAGCAGCCAAGAGATAAGGGAGTTTCGGGAGTTCTGCGGCTACACCTTC	CASSQEIREFREFCGYTF
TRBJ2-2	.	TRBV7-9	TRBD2	TGTGCCAGCAGCTACGGACGGGAGGCAAACACCGGGGAGCTGTTTTTT	CASSYGREANTGELFF
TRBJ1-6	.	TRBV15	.	TGTGCCACCAGAGGCGGGGTCCCAAATTCACCCCTCCACTTT	CATRGGVPNSPLHF
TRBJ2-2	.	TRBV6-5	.	TGTGCCAGCAGTGTAGCAGGGCGCGGCGGGGAGCTGTTTTTT	CASSVAGRGGELFF
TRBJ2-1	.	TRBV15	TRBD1	TGTGCCACCAGCAGAGATTACAGGGGGCCCCTCTTC	CATSRDYRGPLF
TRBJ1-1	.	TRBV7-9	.	TGTGCCAGCACACGCGGGGGGGACACTGAAGCTTTCTTT	CASTRGGDTEAFF
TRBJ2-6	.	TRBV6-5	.	TGTGCCAGCCGACCAAGGGGCCTCGGGGCCAACGTCCTGACTTTC	CASRPRGLGANVLTF
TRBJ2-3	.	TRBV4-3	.	TGCGCCAGCAGCCAACGGCCCGCGGGCACAGATACGCAGTATTTT	CASSQRPAGTDTQYF
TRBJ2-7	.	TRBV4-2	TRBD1	TGTGCCAGCAGCCTCGGGACAGGTACCGATGAGCAGTACTTC	CASSLGTGTDEQYF
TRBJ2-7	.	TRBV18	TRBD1	TGTGCCAGCTCACCGGGGACAGATAACTACGAGCAGTACTTC	CASSPGTDNYEQYF
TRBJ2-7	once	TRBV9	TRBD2	TGTGCCAGCAGCGGGGGGGGGATCGGCGAGCAGTACTTC	CASSGGGIGEQYF